This T cell receptor (beta chain) was documented in a study of CD4 T cells in relation to SARS-CoV-2 and coronaviruses. CD4+ T cells from unexposed donors were obtained before the COVID-19 pandemic (2011-2018). After more than eight days of culture, CD4+ T cells were isolated. Unexposed-donor CD4+ T cells were probed with SARS-CoV-2 S/N and four cold-coronavirus spikes, cells permitting. Germline CDR1 SEHNR, CDR2 FQNEAQ (reference sequence). The V end was cut by 0 bases, the J end by 9 bases, with 9 bases between. The CDR3 totals 14 residues. A remark on this clone: Its antigen is not known.

Assay: immunoSEQ multiplex PCR; the TCRdb copy retains only in-frame clones and omits some. This table has about 19,000 clones, approximately 75% appearing once. The chain couples TRBV7-9 to TRBJ1-6, with unresolved D. This clonotype was obtained from a human donor in good health. Sequencing was done on a sample of CD4+ T cells from PBMCs, cultured in vitro. For the CDR3, the DNA is TGTGCCAGCAGCTTAGCTAACGTGGGTTCACCCCTCCACTTT. It encodes CASSLANVGSPLHF.